A selection of T cell receptor beta chains follows, all from one sample in a study of cytomegalovirus exposure and HLA in healthy donors. The repertoire was sequenced with immunoSEQ multiplex PCR; TCRdb's copy has only in-frame clones and lacks some. The sample carries 170,000 or so clones, roughly 70% recorded once. Sequenced material: PBMCs. Receptors originate from a male donor in good health and CMV-seronegative. Both conserved end residues are trimmed from each CDR3.

j_gene	v_gene	CDR3aa
TRBJ1-2	TRBV29-1	SVGKSRTGVLYGYT
TRBJ2-1	TRBV11-2	ASSFSGRENNEQF
TRBJ1-6	TRBV7-9	ASSWFDSGNSPLH
TRBJ1-2	TRBV6-6	ASRLDRGVGYT
TRBJ1-1	TRBV5-1	ASSFDHRGSEAF
TRBJ1-4	TRBV28	ASSSIAGTNEKLF
TRBJ2-7	TRBV29-1	SVHPRTGPSSYEQY
TRBJ2-1	TRBV30	AWTTSGGSSSYNEQF
TRBJ1-5	TRBV6-6	ASSSRQGGNQPQH
-	TRBV28	ASNWVAGLGYEQY
TRBJ2-7	TRBV20-1	SGGYDYEQY
TRBJ1-2	TRBV5-8	ASSALPRESNYGYT
TRBJ1-6	TRBV11-2	ASSLSYNSPLH
TRBJ1-1	TRBV10-3	AISGDSAEAF
TRBJ2-5	TRBV6-5	ASSLGTVGETQY
TRBJ1-1	TRBV4-1	ASSQVSQGDTEAF
TRBJ1-1	TRBV4-1	ASSGQSTEAF
TRBJ2-3	TRBV7-3	ASRLTGEDTQY
TRBJ2-3	TRBV2	ASSAPGAGRITDTQY
TRBJ2-1	TRBV28	ASGPGQGPIEQF
TRBJ1-5	TRBV6-5	ASSYSRIHQPQH
TRBJ1-1	TRBV15	ATSKAQGAVTEAF
TRBJ2-7	TRBV6-1	ASSETGLGSYEQY
TRBJ1-1	TRBV18	ASSPDAAGGGAAF
TRBJ1-2	TRBV6-1	ASSEAAVYYGYT
TRBJ1-5	TRBV29-1	SVEGQRGQPQH
TRBJ1-5	TRBV7-2	ASSRDTLNQPQH
TRBJ2-7	TRBV6-6	ASSSTDRSSYEQY
TRBJ2-7	TRBV30	AWSGMTSLYTGYEQY
TRBJ1-1	TRBV10-3	AISEVGTPNTEAF
TRBJ1-4	TRBV28	ASSIRQGAANEKLF
TRBJ1-5	TRBV27	ASSPRQGTNQPQH
TRBJ1-5	TRBV27	ASRISSNQPQH
TRBJ1-5	TRBV27	ASSFQGAKNQPQH
TRBJ2-7	TRBV7-9	ASSPGQGPYEQY
TRBJ1-5	TRBV5-5	ASSGTSNQPQH
TRBJ2-3	TRBV28	ASSLSGRDTQY
TRBJ2-7	TRBV29-1	SVDQGAGYEQY